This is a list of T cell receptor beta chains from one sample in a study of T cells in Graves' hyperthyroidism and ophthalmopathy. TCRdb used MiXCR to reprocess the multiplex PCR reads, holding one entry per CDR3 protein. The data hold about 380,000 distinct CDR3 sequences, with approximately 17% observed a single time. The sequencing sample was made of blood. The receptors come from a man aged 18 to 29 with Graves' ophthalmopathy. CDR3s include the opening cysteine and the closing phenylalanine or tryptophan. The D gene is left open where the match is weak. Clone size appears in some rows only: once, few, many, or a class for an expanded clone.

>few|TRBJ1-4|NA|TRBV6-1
TGTGCCAGCATGGAGGGAGCGAATGAAAAACTGTTTTTT
CASMEGANEKLFF
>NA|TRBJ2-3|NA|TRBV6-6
TGTGCCAGCAGTTACGGGGGGCCCGGTTTTCCAGATACGCAGTATTTT
CASSYGGPGFPDTQYF
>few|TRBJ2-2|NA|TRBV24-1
TGTGCCACCAGTGATTTGGGGGCCAGCAACACCGGGGAGCTGTTTTTT
CATSDLGASNTGELFF
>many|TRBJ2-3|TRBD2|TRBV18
TGTGCCAGCTCACCACGTGAAGCGGGGGGCTCAGATACGCAGTATTTT
CASSPREAGGSDTQYF
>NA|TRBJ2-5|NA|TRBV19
TGTGCCAGTAGTGTCCAGTACCAAGAGACCCAGTACTTC
CASSVQYQETQYF
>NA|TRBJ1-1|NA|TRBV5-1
TGCGCCAGCACCGTTGGACCGAACACTGAAGCTTTCTTT
CASTVGPNTEAFF
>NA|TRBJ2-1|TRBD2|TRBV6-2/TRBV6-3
TGTGCCAGCAGGTATAGCGGGGGGGCTTCGAATGAGCAGTTCTTC
CASRYSGGASNEQFF
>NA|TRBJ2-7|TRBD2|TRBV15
TGTGCCACCAGCAGAGGACCCGGGACTAAAGACGAGCAGTACTTC
CATSRGPGTKDEQYF
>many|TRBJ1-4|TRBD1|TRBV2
TGTGCCAGCAGAGGGACAGATAGTTCTAATGAAAAACTGTTTTTT
CASRGTDSSNEKLFF
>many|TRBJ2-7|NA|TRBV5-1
TGCGCCAGCAGCTTGGACCCCGCCTACGAGCAGTACTTC
CASSLDPAYEQYF
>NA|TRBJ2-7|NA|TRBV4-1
TGCGCCAGCAGCAGGTTTTACCGGGACGTAGGCTACGAGCAGTACTTC
CASSRFYRDVGYEQYF
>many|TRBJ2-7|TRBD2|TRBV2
TGTGCCAGCAGAGATAGCGGGGGGGTCTCCTACGAGCAGTACTTC
CASRDSGGVSYEQYF
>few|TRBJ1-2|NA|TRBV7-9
TGTGCCAGCAGCTTAGGGGGCTGGGGGATACAATACATCTCAGGCTACACCTTC
CASSLGGWGIQYISGYTF
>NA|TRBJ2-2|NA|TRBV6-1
TGTGCCAGCAAGGGGGACCCGAACACCGGGGAGCTGTTCTTT
CASKGDPNTGELFF
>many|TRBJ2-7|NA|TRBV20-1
TGCAGTGCTAGTCCAGACTACGAGCAGTACTTC
CSASPDYEQYF
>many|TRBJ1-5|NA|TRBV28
TGTGCCAGCAGTTTACGGGGCGCAAGACGTAATAGCAATCAGCCCCAGCATTTT
CASSLRGARRNSNQPQHF
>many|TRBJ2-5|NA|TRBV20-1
TGCAGTGCTAGGAAACAAGAGACCCAGTACTTC
CSARKQETQYF
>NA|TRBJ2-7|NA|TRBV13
TGTGCCAGCAGCTTAGGGGGCCAGGGTGAGCAGTACTTC
CASSLGGQGEQYF
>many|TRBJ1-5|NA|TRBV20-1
TGCAGTGCTCCAGACCCGAATAATCAGCCCCAGCATTTT
CSAPDPNNQPQHF
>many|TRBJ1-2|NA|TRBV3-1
TGTGCCAGCAGTCCCTCCGGGGAAAGCTATGGCTACACCTTC
CASSPSGESYGYTF
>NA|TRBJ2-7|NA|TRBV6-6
TGTGCCAGCAGTTACTCGAGGGACACTTACTACTACGAGCAGTACTTC
CASSYSRDTYYYEQYF
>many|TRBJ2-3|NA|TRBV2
TGTGCCAGCATTGGACAACCCCGGGGGTCAGATACGCAGTATTTT
CASIGQPRGSDTQYF